This T cell receptor beta chain was retrieved from a study of blood T cell repertoires in COVID-19. Background on the study: Researchers got acute and convalescent COVID-19 samples from the United States, Italy and Spain.

All enrollees were about 18 to 95 years old and from approximately 24 US areas. The recovered donors of Cohort 3 showed two negative PCRs, clearance, or symptom resolution. Only in-frame clones appear in the TCRdb table, and some are missing; sequencing was by immunoSEQ multiplex PCR. Seen here are roughly 330,000 clones, around 87% observed once, and the top ten hold 5.3%. Germline CDR1 MNHNY, CDR2 SVGAGI (reference sequence). J gave up 3 bases and V 5 bases, and 9 bases lay outside the gene matches. The CDR3 totals 17 residues. The TCR was taken from a young woman who had recovered from COVID-19. The rearrangement uses TRBV6-6 and TRBJ2-5; 13 nucleotides match TRBD2. Sequencing was carried out using PBMCs or T cells enriched from blood (not recorded which). CDR3 sequence reads: CASSPRLAGGFKETQYF. CDR3 coding DNA: TGTGCCAGCAGTCCAAGACTAGCGGGGGGCTTTAAAGAGACCCAGTACTTC.